This T cell receptor (beta chain) was identified during a study of cytomegalovirus exposure and HLA in healthy donors. V was pared by 5 bases and J by 0 bases, with 5 bases between. The CDR3 sequence is 12 residues long. Germline V CDR1 and CDR2: LNHNV, YYDKDF (reference sequence). PCR was performed using 60 Vbeta and 13 Jbeta primers. In the authors' methods: Later, an analysis found around 80 million unique TCR beta chains, and about 10 million of these were shared. TCRdb's copy holds only in-frame clones and misses some; the assay was immunoSEQ multiplex PCR. The V and J calls and the clone size are those of that table, but D and trimming were determined from the DNA. The sample contains over 130,000 clones, 70% to 85% of which appear only once.

Sequencing was done on a sample of PBMCs. This rearrangement joins TRBV15 to TRBJ2-7, with D possibly matching TRBD2 (5 bases). The sequence came from a man aged 35 to 55 in good health and CMV-seronegative. CDR3 amino acids: CATSGSSYEQYF. For the CDR3, the DNA is TGTGCCACCAGCGGGAGCTCCTACGAGCAGTACTTC.